The entry that follows covers one TCR beta chain sequence. The data originate from a study of blood T cell repertoires in COVID-19. Study-wide background: The study drew acute and convalescent COVID-19 samples from the United States, Italy and Spain. The cDNA or gDNA used as material had been derived from T cells, B-cell-depleted T cells, or PBMCs.

Authors' data handling: Nucleated cell counts were estimated from reference gene primer amplification. The data were produced by immunoSEQ multiplex PCR, yet TCRdb's version contains in-frame clones alone and is incomplete. V, J and clone size are taken as reported in that table, and D and trimming were inferred from the DNA itself. The table lists about 70,000 clones, roughly 87% of them singletons. CDR1 is SGDLS and CDR2 is YYNGEE in the germline V gene. The CDR3 runs 14 residues. V was cut by 4 bases and J by 1 base, with 12 bases left in between. Sample: peripheral blood. V gene TRBV9 combines with J gene TRBJ2-7; tentative D call: TRBD1 (8 bases). This TCR was sampled from a woman younger than 35 with acute or convalescent COVID-19. CDR3 region: CASSPQGGSYEQYF. CDR3 DNA sequence: TGTGCCAGCAGCCCACAGGGGGGGTCCTACGAGCAGTACTTC. Together with reference TRBV9 and TRBJ2-7, the CDR3 gives the full variable domain: DSGVTQTPKHLITATGQRVTLRCSPRSGDLSVYWYQQSLDQGLQFLIQYYNGEERAKGNILERFSAQQFPDLHSELNLSSLELGDSALYFCASSPQGGSYEQYFGPGTRLTVT.